This TCR beta chain came from a study of blood T cell repertoires in COVID-19. Sequencing was performed with immunoSEQ multiplex PCR; in TCRdb, only in-frame clones are kept and a portion is missing. The sample contains about 400,000 clones, roughly 90% of which appear only once. Trimming cost V 5 bases and J 6 bases; bases outside gene matches: 10. The CDR3 is 14 amino acids. Germline CDR1 reads LNHDA; CDR2 reads SQIVND (reference sequence). The source material was peripheral blood. This TCR was sampled from a man in his forties or fifties with acute or convalescent COVID-19. V and J are TRBV19 and TRBJ2-7, with 7 bases lining up with TRBD1. The CDR3 DNA is TGTGCCAGTAGTGGATCCTACAGGGGTGGCGAGCAGTACTTC. Protein product: CASSGSYRGGEQYF.